Following are 30 T cell receptor beta chains from one sample sequenced in a study of T cell responses to AZD1222 COVID-19 vaccine. Produced via immunoSEQ multiplex PCR; TCRdb's table is partial and in-frame only. The sample consists of approximately 110,000 clones, more than 80% of them appearing once. Sequencing used peripheral blood, obtained 28 days after the second AZD1222 dose. The source of these receptors is an adult who received the AZD1222 COVID-19 vaccine.

The genes are TRBV27 and TRBJ2-1; 9 bases map to TRBD2. The CDR3 is 14 amino acids. Losses at the gene ends were 8 bases for V and 7 bases for J; bases not matched to a gene: 9. The germline CDR1 and CDR2 sequences are MNHEY and SMNVEV (reference sequence). CDR3 loop: CASWMAGGPNEQFF. CDR3 in DNA: TGTGCCAGCTGGATGGCGGGGGGGCCTAATGAGCAGTTCTTC.

Note on this clone: Within the sample, other DNA sequences also encode this same CDR3. The chain is built from TRBV27 and TRBJ2-6, with no clear D. V lost 5 bases, J lost 0 bases, and 2 bases lay in between. There are 13 residues in the CDR3. Germline CDR1 and CDR2: MNHEY and SMNVEV (reference sequence). The CDR3 is CASSLSGANVLTF. The DNA for the CDR3 is TGTGCCAGCAGTCTCTCTGGGGCCAACGTCCTGACTTTC.

This rearrangement joins TRBV27 to TRBJ2-1, with 8 positions matching TRBD2. The CDR3 has 14 residues. Germline V lookup: CDR1 MNHEY, CDR2 SMNVEV (reference sequence). The V segment lost 2 bases and the J segment 3 bases; nucleotides outside the gene matches: 0. CDR3 in amino acids: CASSLSGGYNEQFF. CDR3 sequence (DNA): TGTGCCAGCAGTTTAAGCGGGGGCTACAATGAGCAGTTCTTC.

This sequence joins TRBV28 and TRBJ2-5, with TRBD2 identical over 9 bases. J gave up 2 bases and V 0 bases, and 7 bases lay outside the gene matches. The CDR3 consists of 17 residues. Germline V lookup: CDR1 MDHEN, CDR2 SYDVKM. The CDR3 protein is CASSLWTSGETQETQYF. The CDR3 bases are TGTGCCAGCAGTTTATGGACTAGCGGTGAAACACAAGAGACCCAGTACTTC.

In DNA form, the CDR3 reads TGCGCCAGCAGCCAGACAGGGGGGAACACTGAAGCTTTCTTT. It encodes CASSQTGGNTEAFF. This chain connects TRBV10-2 to TRBJ1-1, with TRBD1 identical over 9 bases. V gave up 6 bases and J gave up 1 base; unmatched junction bases: 3. The CDR3 consists of 14 residues. Germline CDR1 reads WSHSY; CDR2 reads SAAADI.

V usage is TRBV3-1 (or the pseudogene TRBV3-2) and J usage is TRBJ1-2, with D perhaps TRBD1 (5 bases). Trimming cost V 4 bases and J 3 bases, with 12 bases left between them. CDR1 is LGHDT, CDR2 YNNKEL, per germline (reference sequence). This CDR3 has 14 residues. CDR3 residues: CASSPPGGDYGYTF. In DNA form, the CDR3 reads TGTGCCAGCAGCCCCCCGGGGGGAGACTATGGCTACACCTTC.

This clone came up once. The V gene is TRBV3-1 (or the pseudogene TRBV3-2), the J gene TRBJ1-6; D gene unclear. The V and J ends lost 4 bases and 0 bases respectively, with 19 bases between them. The germline V gene has CDR1 LGHDT and CDR2 YNNKEL (reference sequence). The CDR3 contains 19 residues. Here the CDR3 reads CASSPAKPFLGSYNSPLHF. The CDR3, as DNA: TGTGCCAGCAGCCCCGCCAAGCCCTTCCTGGGCTCCTATAATTCACCCCTCCACTTT.

The genes are TRBV6-5 and TRBJ1-2, with D uncertain. In germline, CDR1 is MNHEY, CDR2 SVGAGI. The V gene lost 6 bases and the J gene lost 0 bases, with 8 bases spanning the gap. There are 13 residues in the CDR3. The CDR3 DNA sequence: TGTGCCAGCAGGGTCAGTGCTAACTATGGCTACACCTTC. Its translation: CASRVSANYGYTF.

The chain employs TRBV20-1 and TRBJ2-1; no clear D gene. This CDR3 comprises 11 residues. Germline CDR1 is DFQATT and CDR2 is SNEGSKA (reference sequence). Deletions cut 6 bases from V and 6 bases from J, with 9 bases between. The CDR3 spells CSARTSNEQFF. DNA for the CDR3: TGCAGTGCCCGTACGAGCAATGAGCAGTTCTTC.

J is TRBJ2-3 and V is TRBV30; 9 nucleotides match TRBD2. After removal of 2 bases from V and 0 bases from J, the junction contained 3 bases not matched to a gene. The CDR3 runs 15 residues. In germline, CDR1 is GTSNPN, CDR2 SVGIG (reference sequence). The CDR3: CAWSSLAGSTDTQYF. CDR3 bases: TGTGCCTGGAGTTCGCTAGCGGGGAGCACAGATACGCAGTATTTT.

A few counts support this clone. The V gene is TRBV12-3 or TRBV12-4, the J gene TRBJ1-2; D may be TRBD1 (5 bases). The CDR3 consists of 13 residues. Trimming cost V 7 bases and J 2 bases, with 11 bases left between them. The CDR3 DNA is TGTGCCAGCACTGATGGGGCAAACTATGGCTACACCTTC. It specifies CASTDGANYGYTF.

The chain carries TRBV28 and TRBJ2-7; possibly TRBD1 for D (6 bases). The V end lost 6 bases, the J end lost 2 bases, and 14 bases lay between the germline ends. Germline CDR1 is MDHEN and CDR2 is SYDVKM. CDR3 length: 14 residues. CDR3 amino acids: CASSLAGAAYEQYF. The CDR3 nucleotides read TGTGCCAGCAGCTTGGCAGGGGCCGCCTACGAGCAGTACTTC. Supplemented by reference TRBV28 and TRBJ2-7, the full variable domain reads DVKVTQSSRYLVKRTGEKVFLECVQDMDHENMFWYRQDPGLGLRLIYFSYDVKMKEKGDIPEGYSVSREKKERFSLILESASTNQTSMYLCASSLAGAAYEQYFGPGTRLTVT.

This chain links TRBV5-4 with TRBJ1-3; 10 bases map to TRBD1. The CDR3 is 17 residues long. V dropped 4 bases and J dropped 1; count of bases not matched to a gene: 8. CDR1 is SGHNT, CDR2 YYREEE, per germline (reference sequence). The CDR3 here is CASSRGGQGISGNTIYF. The CDR3 region has the DNA TGTGCCAGCAGCAGAGGGGGACAGGGGATATCTGGAAACACCATATATTTT. Combining the CDR3 with reference TRBV5-4 and TRBJ1-3 gives the whole variable domain ETGVTQSPTHLIKTRGQQVTLRCSSQSGHNTVSWYQQALGQGPQFIFQYYREEENGRGNFPPRFSGLQFPNYSSELNVNALELDDSALYLCASSRGGQGISGNTIYFGEGSWLTVV.

The V call is TRBV3-1 (or the pseudogene TRBV3-2), the J call TRBJ1-2; maybe TRBD1 (6 bases). The V end was cut by 4 bases, the J end by 2 bases, with 8 bases between. The CDR3 is 13 residues long. In germline, CDR1 is LGHDT, CDR2 YNNKEL (reference sequence). The CDR3 sequence: CASSPTGNYGYTF. Written as DNA, the CDR3 is TGTGCCAGCAGCCCCACAGGGAACTATGGCTACACCTTC.

In this sample, this clone turned up once. The rearrangement joins TRBV28 to TRBJ1-5; D unclear. V lost 7 bases and J 5 bases, leaving 12 bases between the germline ends. The germline gives CDR1 MDHEN, CDR2 SYDVKM. The CDR3 runs to 13 residues. The DNA of the CDR3 is TGTGCCAGCATCGCGACACGAGATCAGCCCCAGCATTTT. As protein: CASIATRDQPQHF. Supplemented by reference TRBV28 and TRBJ1-5, the full variable domain reads DVKVTQSSRYLVKRTGEKVFLECVQDMDHENMFWYRQDPGLGLRLIYFSYDVKMKEKGDIPEGYSVSREKKERFSLILESASTNQTSMYLCASIATRDQPQHFGDGTRLSIL.

This clone was detected once. The rearrangement links TRBV9 to TRBJ1-3, with D uncertain. The V and J ends lost 0 bases and 2 bases respectively, with 6 bases between them. This CDR3 has 14 residues. Germline CDR1 is SGDLS and CDR2 is YYNGEE. CDR3 sequence: CASSVGTPGNTIYF. The CDR3 DNA sequence: TGTGCCAGCAGCGTAGGGACCCCTGGAAACACCATATATTTT.

This clone has only a few counts. The DNA of the CDR3 is TGTGCCAGCAGTGTTTGGGACAGGGATTCACCCCTCCACTTT. Amino acid sequence: CASSVWDRDSPLHF. V gene TRBV11-2 combines with J gene TRBJ1-6; TRBD1 aligns across 9 bases. Per germline, CDR1 SGHAT and CDR2 FQNNGV. The V and J ends lost 6 bases and 8 bases, in that order; junction bases with no gene match: 5. The CDR3 consists of 14 residues.

The CDR3 DNA sequence: TGTGCCAGCAGCCAGGGTGGCGCAATGTTTACTAGCTCCTACAATGAGCAGTTCTTC. It yields the protein CASSQGGAMFTSSYNEQFF. The chain combines TRBV3-1 (or the pseudogene TRBV3-2) with TRBJ2-1; TRBD2 is a possible D gene (5 bases). Trimming pared 3 bases from V and 0 bases from J, leaving 21 bases between. Germline V lookup: CDR1 LGHDT, CDR2 YNNKEL (reference sequence). This CDR3 region has 19 residues.

V is TRBV7-8 and J is TRBJ2-3; 7 bases fit TRBD2. The length of the CDR3 is 16 residues. V gave up 4 bases and J gave up 6 bases; unmatched junction bases: 13. Looked up from germline, CDR1 is SGHVS and CDR2 is FQNEAQ. CDR3 region: CASSSNLQRGGDTQYF. The CDR3 DNA sequence: TGTGCCAGCAGCTCCAACCTGCAGCGGGGAGGGGATACGCAGTATTTT.

Notes on this clone: Likely a read error: the CDR3 ends without its conserved phenylalanine or tryptophan. The DNA is left out, because the CDR3 cannot be placed on it with certainty; the CDR3 is given as TCRdb lists it. CDR3 region: CAWPGQGASLVL. The genes are TRBV30 and TRBJ1-1; the table's TRBD1 call for D was not verified on the DNA. Per germline, CDR1 GTSNPN and CDR2 SVGIG (reference sequence). From its first to its last residue, the CDR3 has 12 amino acids.

The chain is built from TRBV5-5 and TRBJ2-5; D is uncertain. Germline V CDR1 and CDR2: SGHKS, YYEKEE (reference sequence). This CDR3 has 15 amino acids. V gave up 0 bases and J gave up 2 bases, with 11 bases separating them. CDR3 protein: CASSLVPTNQETQYF. The CDR3 nucleotides are TGTGCCAGCAGCTTGGTCCCTACAAATCAAGAGACCCAGTACTTC.

The chain is built from TRBV6-5 and TRBJ1-3; D unresolved. Germline CDR1 reads MNHEY; CDR2 reads SVGAGI. The CDR3 loop spans 13 amino acids. The V and J ends lost 6 bases and 0 bases respectively, with 6 bases between them. This CDR3 reads CASSRSSGNTIYF. The DNA for the CDR3 is TGTGCCAGCAGCAGGAGCTCTGGAAACACCATATATTTT.

This clone was observed once. The V and J genes are TRBV30 and TRBJ2-2; TRBD1 agrees at 10 bases. V was clipped by 3 bases and J by 6 bases; unmatched bases: 4. Germline V gives CDR1 GTSNPN, CDR2 SVGIG (reference sequence). CDR3 length: 14 amino acids. The CDR3: CAWSHGQGAGELFF. The CDR3 bases are TGTGCCTGGAGCCACGGACAGGGGGCCGGGGAGCTGTTTTTT.

The chain has TRBV7-2 and TRBJ1-2, with 11 bases that match TRBD1. The V gene end was trimmed by 3 bases and the J gene end by 7 bases; junction bases not matched to a gene: 7. Germline V lookup: CDR1 SGHTA, CDR2 FQGNSA. The CDR3 is made up of 15 amino acids. CDR3 sequence: CASSLTGQGARGYTF. For the CDR3, the DNA is TGTGCCAGCAGCTTGACCGGACAGGGGGCGCGTGGCTACACCTTC.

V gene TRBV6-1 combines with J gene TRBJ1-2; D gene uncertain. The germline CDR1 and CDR2 sequences are MNHNS and SASEGT. Trimming shortened V by 1 base and J by 5 bases, and 11 bases separated the two germline ends. The CDR3 is 14 residues long. The CDR3 loop reads CASSEVGRSYGYTF. The CDR3 DNA follows: TGTGCCAGCAGTGAAGTCGGCAGGTCTTATGGCTACACCTTC.

This chain joins TRBV7-3 and TRBJ1-1; TRBD1 matches 9 bases. This CDR3 is built from 16 residues. Germline V gene data show CDR1 as SGHTA and CDR2 as FQGTGA. With 3 bases clipped from V and 0 bases from J, the junction kept 5 bases outside the gene matches. As DNA, the CDR3 is TGTGCCAGCAGCTTGACAGGGGGTTCCCTGAACACTGAAGCTTTCTTT. Its protein product is CASSLTGGSLNTEAFF. The variable domain in full, with the rest retrieved from reference TRBV7-3 and TRBJ1-1, is GAGVSQTPSNKVTEKGKYVELRCDPISGHTALYWYRQSLGQGPEFLIYFQGTGAADDSGLPNDRFFAVRPEGSVSTLKIQRTERGDSAVYLCASSLTGGSLNTEAFFGQGTRLTVV.

The J gene is TRBJ2-3, the V gene TRBV28; no clear D. From germline, CDR1 is MDHEN and CDR2 SYDVKM. V was shortened by 5 bases and J by 3 bases, with 18 bases between the two germline ends. The CDR3 has 16 residues. The CDR3 spells CASSRYVFLDTDTQYF. Written as DNA, the CDR3 is TGTGCCAGCAGTCGATACGTTTTTCTCGATACAGATACGCAGTATTTT.

This clone was found many times. The same CDR3 arises from other DNA sequences in this sample as well. This chain joins TRBV5-1 and TRBJ1-1; TRBD1 is a possible D gene (6 bases). From germline, CDR1 is SGHRS and CDR2 YFSETQ. V shed 0 bases and J shed 4 bases, with 10 bases lying between them. The CDR3 runs to 14 residues. CDR3 protein: CASSLDGGLTEAFF. In DNA, the CDR3 is TGCGCCAGCAGCTTGGACGGGGGGCTCACTGAAGCTTTCTTT.

CDR3 sequence reads: CASSAGQGGYEQYF. CDR3 nucleotides: TGTGCCAGCAGTGCCGGACAGGGGGGCTACGAGCAGTACTTC. The chain links TRBV28 to TRBJ2-7, with TRBD1 matching 10 bases. Per germline, CDR1 MDHEN and CDR2 SYDVKM. CDR3 length: 14 amino acids. V gave up 5 bases and J gave up 3 bases; unmatched junction bases: 4. Looking up the rest from reference TRBV28 and TRBJ2-7 gives the full variable domain: DVKVTQSSRYLVKRTGEKVFLECVQDMDHENMFWYRQDPGLGLRLIYFSYDVKMKEKGDIPEGYSVSREKKERFSLILESASTNQTSMYLCASSAGQGGYEQYFGPGTRLTVT.

The chain recombines TRBV5-1 with TRBJ2-7; a possible D gene is TRBD1 (6 bases). This CDR3 has 15 amino acids. CDR1 and CDR2 (germline): SGHRS, YFSETQ. V gave up 2 bases and J gave up 1 base, with 13 bases separating them. CDR3 loop: CASSLQGSPSYEQYF. CDR3 DNA: TGCGCCAGCAGCTTACAGGGTTCCCCTTCCTACGAGCAGTACTTC.